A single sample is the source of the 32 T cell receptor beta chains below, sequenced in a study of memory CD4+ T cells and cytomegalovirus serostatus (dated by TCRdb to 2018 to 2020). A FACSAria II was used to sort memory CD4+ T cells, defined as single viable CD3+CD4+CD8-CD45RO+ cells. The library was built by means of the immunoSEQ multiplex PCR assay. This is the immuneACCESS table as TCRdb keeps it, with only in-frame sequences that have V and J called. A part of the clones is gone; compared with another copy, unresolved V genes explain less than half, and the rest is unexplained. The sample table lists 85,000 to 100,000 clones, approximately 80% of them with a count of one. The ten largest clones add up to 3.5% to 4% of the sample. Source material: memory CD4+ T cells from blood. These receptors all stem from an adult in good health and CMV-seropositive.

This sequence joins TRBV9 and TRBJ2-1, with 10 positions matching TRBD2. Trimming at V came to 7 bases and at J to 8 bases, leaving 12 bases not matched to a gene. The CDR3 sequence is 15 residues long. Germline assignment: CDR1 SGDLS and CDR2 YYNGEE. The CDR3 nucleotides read TGTGCCAGCCAAATCGGGCTAGCGGGAGTATATGAGCAGTTCTTC. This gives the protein CASQIGLAGVYEQFF.

The CDR3: CASSRRGDSSYNEQFF. The CDR3 DNA sequence: TGTGCCAGCAGCCGCCGGGGCGACAGCTCCTACAATGAGCAGTTCTTC. V is TRBV11-2 and J is TRBJ2-1, with D perhaps assigned TRBD1 or TRBD2 (5 bases each). CDR3 length: 16 residues. The V end lost 5 bases, the J end lost 0 bases, and 14 bases lay between the germline ends. Germline CDR1 and CDR2: SGHAT and FQNNGV.

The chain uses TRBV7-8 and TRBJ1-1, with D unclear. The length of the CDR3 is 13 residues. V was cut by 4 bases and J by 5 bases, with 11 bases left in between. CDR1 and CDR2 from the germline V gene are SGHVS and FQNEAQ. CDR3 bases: TGTGCCAGCAGCTATACCGGCGCTACTGAAGCTTTCTTT. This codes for CASSYTGATEAFF.

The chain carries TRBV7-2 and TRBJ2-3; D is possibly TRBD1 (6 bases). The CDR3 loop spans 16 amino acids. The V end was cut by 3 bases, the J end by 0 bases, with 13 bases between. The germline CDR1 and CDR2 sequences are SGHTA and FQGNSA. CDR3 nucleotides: TGTGCCAGCAGCTTCTGGGGGCCAACTAGCACAGATACGCAGTATTTT. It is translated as CASSFWGPTSTDTQYF.

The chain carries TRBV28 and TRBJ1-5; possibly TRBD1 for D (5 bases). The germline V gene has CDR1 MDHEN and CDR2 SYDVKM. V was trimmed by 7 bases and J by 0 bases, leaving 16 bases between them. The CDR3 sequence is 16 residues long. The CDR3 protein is CASKGTRIFSNQPQHF. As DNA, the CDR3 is TGTGCCAGCAAAGGGACCAGAATATTTAGCAATCAGCCCCAGCATTTT.

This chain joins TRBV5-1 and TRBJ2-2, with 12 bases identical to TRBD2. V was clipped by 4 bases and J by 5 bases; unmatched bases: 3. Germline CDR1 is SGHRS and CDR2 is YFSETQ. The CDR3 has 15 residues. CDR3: CASSDGTSGTGELFF. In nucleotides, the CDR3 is TGCGCCAGCAGCGATGGGACTAGCGGGACCGGGGAGCTGTTTTTT.

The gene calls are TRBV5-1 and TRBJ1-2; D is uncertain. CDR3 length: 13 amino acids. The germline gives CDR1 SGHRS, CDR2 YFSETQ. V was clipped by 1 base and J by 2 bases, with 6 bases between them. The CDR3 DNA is TGCGCCAGCAGCTTGAACAGCAACTATGGCTACACCTTC. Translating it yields CASSLNSNYGYTF.

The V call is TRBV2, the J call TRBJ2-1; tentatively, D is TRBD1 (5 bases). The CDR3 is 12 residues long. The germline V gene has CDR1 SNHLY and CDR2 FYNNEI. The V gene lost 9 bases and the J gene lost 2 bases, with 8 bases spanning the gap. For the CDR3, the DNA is TGTGCCAGGGCAGGGACCTACAATGAGCAGTTCTTC. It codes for CARAGTYNEQFF. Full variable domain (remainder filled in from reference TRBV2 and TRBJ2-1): EPEVTQTPSHQVTQMGQEVILRCVPISNHLYFYWYRQILGQKVEFLVSFYNNEISEKSEIFDDQFSVERPDGSNFTLKIRSTKLEDSAMYFCARAGTYNEQFFGPGTRLTVL.

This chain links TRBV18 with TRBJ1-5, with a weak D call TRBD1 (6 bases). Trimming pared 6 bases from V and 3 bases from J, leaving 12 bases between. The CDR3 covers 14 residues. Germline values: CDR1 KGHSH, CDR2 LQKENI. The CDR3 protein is CASSLGTHNQPQHF. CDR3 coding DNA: TGTGCCAGCTCCCTTGGGACACACAATCAGCCCCAGCATTTT.

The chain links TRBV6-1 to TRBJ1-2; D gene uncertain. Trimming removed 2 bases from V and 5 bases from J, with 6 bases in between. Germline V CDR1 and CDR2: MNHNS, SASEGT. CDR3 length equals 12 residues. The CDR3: CASSESGYGYTF. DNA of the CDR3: TGTGCCAGCAGTGAATCTGGGTATGGCTACACCTTC.

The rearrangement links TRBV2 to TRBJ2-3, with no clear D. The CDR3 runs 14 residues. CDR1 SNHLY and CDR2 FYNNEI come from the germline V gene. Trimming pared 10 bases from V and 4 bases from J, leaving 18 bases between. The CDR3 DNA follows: TGTGCCACCGCTGGGCCCGGAAGCCCAGATACGCAGTATTTT. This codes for CATAGPGSPDTQYF.

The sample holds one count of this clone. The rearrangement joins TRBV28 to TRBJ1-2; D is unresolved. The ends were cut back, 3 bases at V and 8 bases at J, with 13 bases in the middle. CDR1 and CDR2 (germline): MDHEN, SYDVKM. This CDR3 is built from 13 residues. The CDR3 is CASSLIWAWGYTF. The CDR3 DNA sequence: TGTGCCAGCAGTTTGATTTGGGCGTGGGGCTACACCTTC.

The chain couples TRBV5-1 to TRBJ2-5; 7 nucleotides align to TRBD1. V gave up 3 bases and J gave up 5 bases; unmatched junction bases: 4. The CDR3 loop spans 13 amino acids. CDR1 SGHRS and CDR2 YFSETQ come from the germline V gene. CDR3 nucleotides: TGCGCCAGCAGCTCGGGACAGACGGAGACCCAGTACTTC. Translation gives CASSSGQTETQYF.

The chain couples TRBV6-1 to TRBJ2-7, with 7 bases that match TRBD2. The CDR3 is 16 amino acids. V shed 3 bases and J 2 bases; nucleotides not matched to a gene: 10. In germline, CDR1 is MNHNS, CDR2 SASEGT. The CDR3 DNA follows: TGTGCCAGCAGTGATTTATGGGGAGCGGGGACCTACGAGCAGTACTTC. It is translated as CASSDLWGAGTYEQYF.

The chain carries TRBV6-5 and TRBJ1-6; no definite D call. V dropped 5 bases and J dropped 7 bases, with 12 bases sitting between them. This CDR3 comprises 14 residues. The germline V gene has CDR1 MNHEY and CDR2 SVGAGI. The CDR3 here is CASSPREFNSPLHF. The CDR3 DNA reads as TGTGCCAGCAGTCCTCGAGAGTTCAATTCACCCCTCCACTTT.

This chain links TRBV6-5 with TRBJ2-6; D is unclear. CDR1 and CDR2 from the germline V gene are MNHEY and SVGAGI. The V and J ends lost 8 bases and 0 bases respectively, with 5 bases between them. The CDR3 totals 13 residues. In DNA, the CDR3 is TGTGCCAGCCAGTCCTCTGGGGCCAACGTCCTGACTTTC. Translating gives CASQSSGANVLTF.

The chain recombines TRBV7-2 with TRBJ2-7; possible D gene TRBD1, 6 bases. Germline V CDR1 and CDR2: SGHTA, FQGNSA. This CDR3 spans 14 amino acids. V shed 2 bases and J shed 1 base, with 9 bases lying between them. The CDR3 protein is CASSLQQGSYEQYF. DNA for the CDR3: TGTGCCAGCAGCTTACAGCAGGGGTCCTACGAGCAGTACTTC.

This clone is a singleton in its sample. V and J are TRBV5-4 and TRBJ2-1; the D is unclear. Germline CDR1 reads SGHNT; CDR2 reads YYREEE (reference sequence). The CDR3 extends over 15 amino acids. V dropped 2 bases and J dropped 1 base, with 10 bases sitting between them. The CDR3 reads CASSLSSGSYNEQFF. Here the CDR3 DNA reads TGTGCCAGCAGCTTAAGTAGTGGATCCTACAATGAGCAGTTCTTC.

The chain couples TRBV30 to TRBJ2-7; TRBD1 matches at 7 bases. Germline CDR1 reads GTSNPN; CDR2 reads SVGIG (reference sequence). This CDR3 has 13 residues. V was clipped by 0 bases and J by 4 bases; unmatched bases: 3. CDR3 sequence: CAWSVGGLYEQYF. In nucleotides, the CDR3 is TGTGCCTGGAGTGTAGGGGGCCTTTACGAGCAGTACTTC. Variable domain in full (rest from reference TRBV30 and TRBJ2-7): SQTIHQWPATLVQPVGSPLSLECTVEGTSNPNLYWYRQAAGRGLQLLFYSVGIGQISSEVPQNLSASRPQDRQFILSSKKLLLSDSGFYLCAWSVGGLYEQYFGPGTRLTVT.

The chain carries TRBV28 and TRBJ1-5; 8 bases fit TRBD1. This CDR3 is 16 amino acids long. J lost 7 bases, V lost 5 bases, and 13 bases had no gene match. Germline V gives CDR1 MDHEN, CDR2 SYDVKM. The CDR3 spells CASSPVDRGLWQPQHF. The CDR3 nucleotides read TGTGCCAGCAGTCCCGTCGACAGGGGCCTGTGGCAGCCCCAGCATTTT.

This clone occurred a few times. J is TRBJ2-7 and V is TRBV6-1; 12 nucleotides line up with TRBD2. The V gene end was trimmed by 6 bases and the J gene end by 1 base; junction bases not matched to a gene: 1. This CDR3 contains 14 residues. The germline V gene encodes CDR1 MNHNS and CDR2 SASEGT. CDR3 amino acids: CASRLAGGSYEQYF. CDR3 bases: TGTGCCAGCAGACTAGCGGGAGGATCCTACGAGCAGTACTTC.

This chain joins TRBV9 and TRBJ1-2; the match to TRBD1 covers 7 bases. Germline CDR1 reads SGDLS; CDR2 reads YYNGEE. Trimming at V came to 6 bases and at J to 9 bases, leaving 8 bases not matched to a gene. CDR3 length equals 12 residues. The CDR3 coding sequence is TGTGCCAGCACTCGGGACAGCCGGAGCTACACCTTC. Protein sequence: CASTRDSRSYTF.

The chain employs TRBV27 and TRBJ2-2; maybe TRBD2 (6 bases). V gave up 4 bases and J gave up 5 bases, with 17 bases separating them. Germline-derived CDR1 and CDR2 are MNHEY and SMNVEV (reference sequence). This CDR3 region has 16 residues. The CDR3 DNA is TGTGCCAGCAGTTCCCATAGTGTGGGGGGTACCGGGGAGCTGTTTTTT. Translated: CASSSHSVGGTGELFF.

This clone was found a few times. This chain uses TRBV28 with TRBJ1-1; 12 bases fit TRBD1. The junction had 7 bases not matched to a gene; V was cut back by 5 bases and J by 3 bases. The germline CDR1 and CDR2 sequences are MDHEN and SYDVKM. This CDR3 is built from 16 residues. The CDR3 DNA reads TGTGCCAGCAGTCTCGGGACAGGGGGCGGGTACACTGAAGCTTTCTTT. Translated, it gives CASSLGTGGGYTEAFF.

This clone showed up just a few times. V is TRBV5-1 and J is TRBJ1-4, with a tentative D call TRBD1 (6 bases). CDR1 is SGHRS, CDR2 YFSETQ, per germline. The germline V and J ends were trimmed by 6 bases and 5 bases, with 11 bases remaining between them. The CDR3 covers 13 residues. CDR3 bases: TGCGCCAGCAAGATAGGGGGGAATGAAAAACTGTTTTTT. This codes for CASKIGGNEKLFF.

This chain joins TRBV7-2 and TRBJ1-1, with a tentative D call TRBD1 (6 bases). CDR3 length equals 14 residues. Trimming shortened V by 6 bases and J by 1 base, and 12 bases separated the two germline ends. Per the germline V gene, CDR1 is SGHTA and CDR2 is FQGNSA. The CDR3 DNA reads TGTGCCAGCAGGATACAGGGAACGAACACTGAAGCTTTCTTT. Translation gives CASRIQGTNTEAFF. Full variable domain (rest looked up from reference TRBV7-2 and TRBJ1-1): GAGVSQSPSNKVTEKGKDVELRCDPISGHTALYWYRQSLGQGLEFLIYFQGNSAPDKSGLPSDRFSAERTGGSVSTLTIQRTQQEDSAVYLCASRIQGTNTEAFFGQGTRLTVV.

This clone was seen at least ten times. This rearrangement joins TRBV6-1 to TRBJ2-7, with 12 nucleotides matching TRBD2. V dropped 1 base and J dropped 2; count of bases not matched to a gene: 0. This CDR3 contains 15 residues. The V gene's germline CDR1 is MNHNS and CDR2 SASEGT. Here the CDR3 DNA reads TGTGCCAGCAGTGAAGGACTAGCGGGGGCCTACGAGCAGTACTTC. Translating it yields CASSEGLAGAYEQYF.

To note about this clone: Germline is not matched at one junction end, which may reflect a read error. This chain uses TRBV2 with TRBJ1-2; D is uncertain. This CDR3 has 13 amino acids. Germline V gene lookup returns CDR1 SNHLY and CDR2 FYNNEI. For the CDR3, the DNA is TGTGCCAGCAGTCAAGCGGCACGCGCTGGCTACACCTTC. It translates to CASSQAARAGYTF.

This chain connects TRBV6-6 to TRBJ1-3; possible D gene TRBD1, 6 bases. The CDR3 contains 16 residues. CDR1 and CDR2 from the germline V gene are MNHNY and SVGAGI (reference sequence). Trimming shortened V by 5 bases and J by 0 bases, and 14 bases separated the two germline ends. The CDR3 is CASSIGQIISGNTIYF. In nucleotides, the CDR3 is TGTGCCAGCAGTATTGGACAGATCATCTCTGGAAACACCATATATTTT.

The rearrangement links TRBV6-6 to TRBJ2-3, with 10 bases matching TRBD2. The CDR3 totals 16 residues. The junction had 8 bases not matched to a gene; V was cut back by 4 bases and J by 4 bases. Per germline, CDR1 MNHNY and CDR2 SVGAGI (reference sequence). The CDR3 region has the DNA TGTGCCAGCAGTTCGGCTAGCGGGAGCCGCCCAGATACGCAGTATTTT. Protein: CASSSASGSRPDTQYF.

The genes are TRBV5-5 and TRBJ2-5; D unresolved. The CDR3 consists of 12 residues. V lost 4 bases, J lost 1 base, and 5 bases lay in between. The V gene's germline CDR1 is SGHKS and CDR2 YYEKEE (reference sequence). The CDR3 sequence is CASSPGQETQYF. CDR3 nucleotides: TGTGCCAGCAGCCCAGGCCAAGAGACCCAGTACTTC.

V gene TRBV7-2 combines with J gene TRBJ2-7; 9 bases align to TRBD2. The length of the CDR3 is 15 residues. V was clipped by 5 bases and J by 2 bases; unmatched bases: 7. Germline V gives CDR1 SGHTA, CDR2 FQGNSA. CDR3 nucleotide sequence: TGTGCCAGCAGCCCAAGGGCTAGCGGGACCTACGAGCAGTACTTC. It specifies CASSPRASGTYEQYF.